Following are 28 T cell receptor beta chains from one sample sequenced in a study of blood T cell repertoires in COVID-19. Produced via immunoSEQ multiplex PCR; TCRdb's table is partial and in-frame only. The sample consists of about 220,000 clones, 83% of them appearing once. The specimen sequenced was PBMCs or T cells enriched from blood (not recorded which). These receptors all stem from a woman in her 50s who had been exposed to COVID-19.

The sample holds one count of this clone. V is TRBV6-5 and J is TRBJ1-1; 8 bases are shared with TRBD1. CDR3 length: 14 residues. Trimming removed 4 bases from V and 1 base from J; junction bases left unmatched: 2. CDR1 and CDR2 (germline): MNHEY, SVGAGI. For the CDR3, the DNA is TGTGCCAGCAGTTGGGGGACAGGGAACACTGAAGCTTTCTTT. Its translation is CASSWGTGNTEAFF.

The genes are TRBV3-1 (or the pseudogene TRBV3-2) and TRBJ1-5, with D possibly matching TRBD1 (6 bases). The CDR3 has 16 amino acids. Trimming removed 1 base at V and 2 bases at J, with 12 bases between. CDR1 is LGHDT and CDR2 is YNNKEL in the germline V gene (reference sequence). DNA for the CDR3: TGTGCCAGCAGCCAAGCAGGGGCGGTCGGCAATCAGCCCCAGCATTTT. Its translation: CASSQAGAVGNQPQHF.

The chain recombines TRBV7-8 with TRBJ2-3, with TRBD2 matching 11 bases. CDR3 size: 21 residues. Trimming at V came to 0 bases and at J to 1 base, leaving 15 bases not matched to a gene. From germline, CDR1 is SGHVS and CDR2 FQNEAQ. CDR3: CASSLAFPLAGDPIRTDTQYF. CDR3 bases: TGTGCCAGCAGCTTAGCATTCCCACTAGCGGGGGACCCCATTCGCACAGATACGCAGTATTTT.

The chain links TRBV11-2 to TRBJ1-1, with 8 bases matching TRBD1. CDR3 length equals 16 residues. J gave up 1 base and V 5 bases, and 9 bases lay outside the gene matches. Germline CDR1 reads SGHAT; CDR2 reads FQNNGV. The CDR3 is CASSLLAGGWNTEAFF. DNA of the CDR3: TGTGCCAGCAGCCTGCTCGCAGGGGGCTGGAACACTGAAGCTTTCTTT. The full variable domain, in which reference TRBV11-2 and TRBJ1-1 provide the parts outside the CDR3, is EAGVAQSPRYKIIEKRQSVAFWCNPISGHATLYWYQQILGQGPKLLIQFQNNGVVDDSQLPKDRFSAERLKGVDSTLKIQPAKLEDSAVYLCASSLLAGGWNTEAFFGQGTRLTVV.

This clone was picked up one time. The chain combines TRBV27 with TRBJ2-2, with D possibly TRBD1 on 5 matching bases. The germline V gene has CDR1 MNHEY and CDR2 SMNVEV (reference sequence). The V end lost 8 bases, the J end lost 0 bases, and 7 bases lay between the germline ends. The CDR3 is made up of 13 amino acids. The CDR3 sequence: CASGAANTGELFF. For the CDR3, the DNA is TGTGCCAGCGGGGCAGCGAACACCGGGGAGCTGTTTTTT.

The chain links TRBV7-9 to TRBJ1-2; a possible D gene is TRBD1 (5 bases). The CDR3 runs to 13 residues. Per the germline V gene, CDR1 is SEHNR and CDR2 is FQNEAQ (reference sequence). The ends were cut back, 5 bases at V and 12 bases at J, with 19 bases in the middle. The CDR3 sequence: CASSPGGTYKDTF. CDR3 nucleotide sequence: TGTGCCAGCAGCCCTGGGGGGACCTACAAGGACACCTTC.

The chain has TRBV25-1 and TRBJ1-4; D may be TRBD1 (5 bases). The CDR3 is 12 amino acids. V was clipped by 6 bases and J by 4 bases, with 6 bases between them. Germline loops: CDR1 MGHDK, CDR2 SYGVNS. Here the CDR3 reads CASRQGNEKLFF. In nucleotides, the CDR3 is TGTGCCAGCAGGCAGGGTAATGAAAAACTGTTTTTT.

CDR3 amino acids: CASRQGSDTEAFF. CDR3 nucleotide sequence: TGTGCCAGTAGGCAGGGGTCGGACACTGAAGCTTTCTTT. The chain is built from TRBV19 and TRBJ1-1; tentative D call: TRBD1 (6 bases). The CDR3 has 13 amino acids. V dropped 6 bases and J dropped 3 bases, with 11 bases sitting between them. CDR1 is LNHDA and CDR2 is SQIVND in the germline V gene (reference sequence).

The J gene is TRBJ1-3, the V gene TRBV7-2; the D is unclear. This CDR3 region has 15 residues. Germline CDR1 SGHTA, CDR2 FQGNSA. The germline V and J ends were trimmed by 2 bases and 2 bases, with 10 bases remaining between them. CDR3 amino acids: CASSLYVGAGNTIYF. CDR3 DNA sequence: TGTGCCAGCAGCTTATACGTGGGCGCTGGAAACACCATATATTTT.

V gene TRBV5-1 combines with J gene TRBJ2-1; 7 positions agree with TRBD2. The V and J ends lost 4 bases and 5 bases, in that order; junction bases with no gene match: 9. This CDR3 contains 15 residues. CDR1 is SGHRS and CDR2 is YFSETQ in the germline V gene. CDR3 residues: CASSTGLGPDNEQFF. DNA for the CDR3: TGCGCCAGCAGCACTGGACTAGGCCCCGACAATGAGCAGTTCTTC.

Notes on this clone: An end of the junction does not agree with germline; a read error may underlie this. Other DNA sequences from this sample encode an identical CDR3 as well. The V and J genes are TRBV19 and TRBJ2-5; perhaps TRBD2 as D (5 bases). This CDR3 comprises 13 residues. CDR1 and CDR2 (germline): LNHDA, SQIVND (reference sequence). In DNA, the CDR3 is TGTGCCAGCAGTACGGGGAATCAAGAGACCCAGTACTTC. This codes for CASSTGNQETQYF.

The chain couples TRBV4-1 to TRBJ2-1; D may be TRBD2 (6 bases). The CDR3 length is 14 residues. The V end was cut by 5 bases, the J end by 9 bases, with 17 bases between. Germline CDR1 and CDR2: MGHRA and YSYEKL. The CDR3 sequence: CASSVRGVRGEQFF. The CDR3 nucleotides read TGCGCCAGCAGCGTTCGCGGGGTACGGGGTGAGCAGTTCTTC.

The chain joins TRBV24-1 to TRBJ2-5; D uncertain. Germline-derived CDR1 and CDR2 are KGHDR and SFDVKD. CDR3 size: 12 residues. V was cut by 3 bases and J by 3 bases, with 4 bases left in between. The CDR3 loop is CATSDPEETQYF. DNA of the CDR3: TGTGCCACCAGTGATCCCGAAGAGACCCAGTACTTC.

The V and J genes are TRBV10-3 and TRBJ2-5, with TRBD1 matching over 11 bases. Germline assignment: CDR1 ENHRY and CDR2 SYGVKD. The V segment lost 11 bases and the J segment 4 bases; nucleotides outside the gene matches: 3. This CDR3 has 12 amino acids. The CDR3 protein is CAAGQGAETQYF. CDR3 bases: TGTGCCGCCGGACAGGGGGCAGAGACCCAGTACTTC.

The rearrangement joins TRBV3-1 (or the pseudogene TRBV3-2) to TRBJ1-2; 7 nucleotides agree with TRBD1. Germline CDR1 LGHDT, CDR2 YNNKEL (reference sequence). Trimming cost V 1 base and J 8 bases; bases outside gene matches: 4. This CDR3 is 13 amino acids long. CDR3 coding DNA: TGTGCCAGCAGCCAAGGTAGACAGGGAGGCTACACCTTC. Encoded protein: CASSQGRQGGYTF.

The count of this clone is one. The chain couples TRBV9 to TRBJ1-6, with D perhaps TRBD1 (5 bases). V lost 0 bases to trimming and J lost 5 bases, with 6 bases between them. Germline V gene data show CDR1 as SGDLS and CDR2 as YYNGEE. The CDR3 totals 14 residues. CDR3 DNA sequence: TGTGCCAGCAGCGTAGGGGGGGATAATTCACCCCTCCACTTT. Its protein product is CASSVGGDNSPLHF.

J is TRBJ2-7 and V is TRBV7-2; D is possibly TRBD2 (7 bases). Germline CDR1 SGHTA, CDR2 FQGNSA. This CDR3 comprises 14 residues. V was pared by 5 bases and J by 4 bases, with 15 bases between. The CDR3 loop reads CASSIGGASYEQYF. The CDR3 nucleotides read TGTGCCAGCAGCATTGGGGGGGCGAGTTACGAGCAGTACTTC.

This chain uses TRBV10-1 with TRBJ1-6; D is undetermined. Germline V gives CDR1 WNHNN, CDR2 SYGVQD (reference sequence). The germline V and J ends were trimmed by 6 bases and 3 bases, with 6 bases remaining between them. This CDR3 is built from 13 residues. CDR3 nucleotides: TGCGCCAGCAGGGCCGACTATAATTCACCCCTCCACTTT. Protein product: CASRADYNSPLHF.

This chain connects TRBV19 to TRBJ1-1; D is unclear. CDR1 and CDR2 (germline): LNHDA, SQIVND (reference sequence). The CDR3 extends over 17 amino acids. The V gene lost 2 bases and the J gene lost 1 base, with 17 bases spanning the gap. In DNA form, the CDR3 reads TGTGCCAGTAGTATAACTAGTAAAGCTCCTCCGAACACTGAAGCTTTCTTT. This sequence encodes CASSITSKAPPNTEAFF.

This sequence joins TRBV3-1 (or the pseudogene TRBV3-2) and TRBJ1-1; 9 bases are a match to TRBD1. CDR3 size: 16 residues. CDR1 and CDR2 (germline): LGHDT, YNNKEL (reference sequence). The V gene end was trimmed by 0 bases and the J gene end by 1 base; junction bases not matched to a gene: 3. The CDR3 reads CASSQEQGARNTEAFF. The CDR3 DNA sequence: TGTGCCAGCAGCCAAGAACAGGGGGCGCGGAACACTGAAGCTTTCTTT.

The chain carries TRBV7-9 and TRBJ1-3, with D uncertain. Per germline, CDR1 SEHNR and CDR2 FQNEAQ (reference sequence). With 1 base removed from V and 6 bases from J, the gap between germline ends came to 10 bases. The CDR3 is 14 residues long. DNA for the CDR3: TGTGCCAGCAGCTTAGGAGGAACGGCAAACACCATATATTTT. This codes for CASSLGGTANTIYF.

This CDR3 is CASSLGGQGAWLDTEAFF. As DNA, the CDR3 is TGCGCCAGCAGCTTGGGGGGACAGGGGGCTTGGCTTGACACTGAAGCTTTCTTT. V gene TRBV5-1 combines with J gene TRBJ1-1, with 12 bases identical to TRBD1. There are 18 residues in the CDR3. The germline V gene encodes CDR1 SGHRS and CDR2 YFSETQ. J lost 3 bases, V lost 0 bases, and 9 bases had no gene match.

This clone has a count of ten or more. This chain uses TRBV2 with TRBJ2-7; D is possibly TRBD1 (6 bases). Germline V gives CDR1 SNHLY, CDR2 FYNNEI. V shed 7 bases and J shed 6 bases, with 22 bases lying between them. The CDR3 length is 15 residues. CDR3 in amino acids: CASKREGGSIIEQYF. CDR3 sequence (DNA): TGTGCCAGCAAAAGGGAAGGGGGTTCCATAATCGAGCAGTACTTC.

This clone was seen only once. This CDR3 reads CASRDGGNQPQHF. For the CDR3, the DNA is TGTGCCAGCAGAGACGGGGGCAATCAGCCCCAGCATTTT. The chain couples TRBV12-3 or TRBV12-4 to TRBJ1-5; D gene uncertain. This CDR3 is built from 13 residues. V shed 6 bases and J shed 2 bases, with 8 bases lying between them.

The CDR3 DNA is TGTGCCAGCAGCGTAGTAGGACAGGGGAGGGCTGAAGCTTTCTTT. It codes for CASSVVGQGRAEAFF. The genes are TRBV9 and TRBJ1-1; 9 bases agree with TRBD1. Germline V gives CDR1 SGDLS, CDR2 YYNGEE. With 0 bases clipped from V and 6 bases from J, the junction kept 6 bases outside the gene matches. This CDR3 is built from 15 residues. The whole variable domain, filled in from reference TRBV9 and TRBJ1-1, reads DSGVTQTPKHLITATGQRVTLRCSPRSGDLSVYWYQQSLDQGLQFLIQYYNGEERAKGNILERFSAQQFPDLHSELNLSSLELGDSALYFCASSVVGQGRAEAFFGQGTRLTVV.

As for this clone: Other DNA sequences in the sample encode the same CDR3. The chain carries TRBV18 and TRBJ1-1; possible D gene TRBD1, 6 bases. Germline V CDR1 and CDR2: KGHSH, LQKENI. With 6 bases removed from V and 1 base from J, the gap between germline ends came to 12 bases. CDR3 length equals 14 residues. This CDR3 reads CASSPVGGNTEAFF. CDR3 nucleotide sequence: TGTGCCAGCTCCCCTGTAGGGGGGAACACTGAAGCTTTCTTT.

This rearrangement joins TRBV6-1 to TRBJ1-2; D not resolved. V lost 3 bases, J lost 4 bases, and 21 bases lay in between. The CDR3 spans 17 residues. Germline V CDR1 and CDR2: MNHNS, SASEGT. The chain's CDR3 is CASSDKSVPKRGYGYTF. DNA for the CDR3: TGTGCCAGCAGTGACAAGTCCGTCCCGAAAAGAGGCTATGGCTACACCTTC.

The chain joins TRBV7-2 to TRBJ1-5, with 7 bases fitting TRBD1. This CDR3 is built from 13 residues. Germline V lookup: CDR1 SGHTA, CDR2 FQGNSA. J was trimmed by 9 bases and V by 4 bases; bases with no gene match: 6. The CDR3 spells CASSSRQGRPQHF. In DNA form, the CDR3 reads TGTGCCAGCAGCTCACGACAGGGACGGCCCCAGCATTTT.